This T cell receptor (beta chain) was identified during a study of post-analysis software for immune sequencing data. Points from the study as a whole: When the samples were clustered directly with F measure, those that had been prepared in the same batch showed strong co-clustering. About five TRBV segments appeared more often in patients than in controls, and TRBV5-6, TRBV5-1 and TRBV20-1 were among these.

Sequencing libraries made from TCR beta cDNA carried unique molecular identifiers. Between about 0.85 and 11 million T cells gave rise to around 500,000 cDNA molecules. Using its own MiXCR run on the PCR reads, TCRdb lists one record per CDR3 protein. The sample has around 710,000 distinct CDR3 sequences; approximately 44% are singletons. The CDR3 spans 14 residues. Germline V gene lookup returns CDR1 DFQATT and CDR2 SNEGSKA (reference sequence). Losses at the gene ends were 1 base for V and 2 bases for J; bases not matched to a gene: 2. In regard to this clonotype: The antigen remains undetermined.

This chain uses TRBV20-1 with TRBJ2-7; 10 bases line up with TRBD1. The clonotype was recovered from a girl aged 10 to 17 with multiple sclerosis. Sequenced sample: blood. CDR3 bases: TGCAGTGCTAGAGCCGGGACAGGGGCCTACGAGCAGTACTTC. It translates to CSARAGTGAYEQYF.